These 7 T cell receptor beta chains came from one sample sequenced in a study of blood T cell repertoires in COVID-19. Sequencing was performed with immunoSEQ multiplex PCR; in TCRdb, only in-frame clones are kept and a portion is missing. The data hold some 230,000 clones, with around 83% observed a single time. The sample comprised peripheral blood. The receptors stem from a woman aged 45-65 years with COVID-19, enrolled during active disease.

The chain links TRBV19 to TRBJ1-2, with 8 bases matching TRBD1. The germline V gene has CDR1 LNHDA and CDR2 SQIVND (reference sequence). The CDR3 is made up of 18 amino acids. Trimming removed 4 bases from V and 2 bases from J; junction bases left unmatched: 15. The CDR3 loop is CASSTRGATGASNYGYTF. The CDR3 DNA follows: TGTGCCAGTAGTACTAGGGGTGCGACAGGGGCCAGCAACTATGGCTACACCTTC.

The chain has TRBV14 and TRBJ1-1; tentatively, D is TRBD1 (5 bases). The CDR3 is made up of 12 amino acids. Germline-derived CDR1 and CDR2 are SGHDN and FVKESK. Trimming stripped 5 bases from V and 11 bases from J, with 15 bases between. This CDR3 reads CASSSVLGGAFF. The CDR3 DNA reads TGTGCCAGCAGCTCCGTCCTGGGGGGTGCTTTCTTT.

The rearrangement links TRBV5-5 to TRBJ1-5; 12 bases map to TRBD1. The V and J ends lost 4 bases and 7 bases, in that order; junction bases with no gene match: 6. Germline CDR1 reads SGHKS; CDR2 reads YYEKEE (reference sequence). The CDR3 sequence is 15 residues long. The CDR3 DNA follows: TGTGCCAGCAGCCAGGGGACAGGGGGCGGGCAGCCCCAGCATTTT. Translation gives CASSQGTGGGQPQHF.

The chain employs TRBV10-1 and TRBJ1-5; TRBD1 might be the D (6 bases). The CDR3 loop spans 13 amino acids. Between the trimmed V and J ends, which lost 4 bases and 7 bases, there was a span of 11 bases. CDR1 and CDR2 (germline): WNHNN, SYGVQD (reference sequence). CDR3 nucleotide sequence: TGCGCCAGCAGTGCACAGGGAAACCAGCCCCAGCATTTT. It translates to CASSAQGNQPQHF.

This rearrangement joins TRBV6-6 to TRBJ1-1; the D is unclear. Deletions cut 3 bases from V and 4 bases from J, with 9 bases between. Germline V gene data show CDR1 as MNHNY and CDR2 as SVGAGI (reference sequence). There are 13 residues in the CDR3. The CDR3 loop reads CASSYGGITEAFF. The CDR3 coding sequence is TGTGCCAGCAGTTATGGAGGGATCACTGAAGCTTTCTTT.

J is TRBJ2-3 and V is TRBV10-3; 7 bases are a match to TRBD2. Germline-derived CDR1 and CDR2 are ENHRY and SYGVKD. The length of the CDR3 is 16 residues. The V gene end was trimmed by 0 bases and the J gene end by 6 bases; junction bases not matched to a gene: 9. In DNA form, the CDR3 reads TGTGCCATCAGTGAGTCGAAGACGGGGGAGGGGGATACGCAGTATTTT. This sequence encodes CAISESKTGEGDTQYF.

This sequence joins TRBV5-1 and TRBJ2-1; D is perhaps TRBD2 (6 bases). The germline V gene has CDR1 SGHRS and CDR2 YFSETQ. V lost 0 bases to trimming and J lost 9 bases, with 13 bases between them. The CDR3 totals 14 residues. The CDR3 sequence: CASSLDAGSFEQFF. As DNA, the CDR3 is TGCGCCAGCAGCTTGGATGCGGGAAGTTTTGAGCAGTTCTTC.